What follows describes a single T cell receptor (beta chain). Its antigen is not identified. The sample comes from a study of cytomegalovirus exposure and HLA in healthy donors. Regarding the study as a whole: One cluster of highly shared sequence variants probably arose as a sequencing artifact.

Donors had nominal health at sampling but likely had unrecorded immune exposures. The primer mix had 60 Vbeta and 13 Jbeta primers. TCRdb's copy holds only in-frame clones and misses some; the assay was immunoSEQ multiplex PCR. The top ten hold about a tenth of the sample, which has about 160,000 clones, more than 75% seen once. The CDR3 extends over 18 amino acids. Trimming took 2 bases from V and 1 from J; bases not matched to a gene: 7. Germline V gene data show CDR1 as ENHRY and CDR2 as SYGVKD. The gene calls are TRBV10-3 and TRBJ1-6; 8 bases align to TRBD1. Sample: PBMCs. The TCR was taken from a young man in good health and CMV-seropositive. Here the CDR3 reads CAISERVTGGSYNSPLHF. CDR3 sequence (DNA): TGTGCCATCAGTGAGCGGGTTACAGGGGGTTCCTATAATTCACCCCTCCACTTT.